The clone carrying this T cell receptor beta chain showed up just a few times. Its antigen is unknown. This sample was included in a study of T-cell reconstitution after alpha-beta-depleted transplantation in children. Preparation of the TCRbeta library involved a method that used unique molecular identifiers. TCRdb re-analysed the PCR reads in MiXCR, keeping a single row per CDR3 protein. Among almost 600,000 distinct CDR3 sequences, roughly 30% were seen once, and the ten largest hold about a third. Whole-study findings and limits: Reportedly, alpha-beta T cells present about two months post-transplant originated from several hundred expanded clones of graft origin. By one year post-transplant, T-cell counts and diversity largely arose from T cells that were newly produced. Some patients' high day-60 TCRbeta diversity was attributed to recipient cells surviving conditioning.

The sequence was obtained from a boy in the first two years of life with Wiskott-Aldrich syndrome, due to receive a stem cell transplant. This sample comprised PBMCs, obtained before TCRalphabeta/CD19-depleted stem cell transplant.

In DNA form, the CDR3 reads TGCAGTGCTAGGAGGACTAGCCAGAACAATGAGCAGTTCTTC. It yields the protein CSARRTSQNNEQFF. This chain links TRBV20-1 with TRBJ2-1; TRBD2 agrees at 8 bases. After removal of 3 bases from V and 5 bases from J, the junction contained 6 bases not matched to a gene. This CDR3 is 14 amino acids long. CDR1 and CDR2 from the germline V gene are DFQATT and SNEGSKA (reference sequence).